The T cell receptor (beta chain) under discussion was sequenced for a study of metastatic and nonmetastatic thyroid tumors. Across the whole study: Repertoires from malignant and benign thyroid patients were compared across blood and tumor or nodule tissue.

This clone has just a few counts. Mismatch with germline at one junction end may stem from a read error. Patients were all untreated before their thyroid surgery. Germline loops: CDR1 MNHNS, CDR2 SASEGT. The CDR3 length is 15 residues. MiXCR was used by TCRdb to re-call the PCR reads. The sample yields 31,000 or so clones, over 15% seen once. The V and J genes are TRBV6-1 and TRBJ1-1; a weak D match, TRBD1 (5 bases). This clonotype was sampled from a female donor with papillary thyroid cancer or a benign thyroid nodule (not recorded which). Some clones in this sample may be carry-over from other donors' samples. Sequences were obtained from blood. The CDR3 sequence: CVSSPPGRVDTEAFF. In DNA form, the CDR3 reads TGTGTCAGCAGCCCGCCGGGCAGGGTGGATACTGAAGCTTTCTTT.